The sequence of this TCR beta chain was determined in a study of blood T cell repertoires in COVID-19. Across the study: Material from acute and convalescent COVID-19 was sourced from the United States, Italy and Spain.

The CDR3 contains 13 residues. V dropped 4 bases and J dropped 8 bases, with 9 bases sitting between them. The V gene's germline CDR1 is MNHEY and CDR2 SMNVEV (reference sequence). As handled by the study authors: By means of reference gene primer amplification, nucleated cell counts were estimated. The assay was immunoSEQ multiplex PCR, and TCRdb's table has in-frame clones only and misses some. The D gene and trimming were derived from the DNA, and the V and J assignments and clone size from that table. The sample yields some 69,000 clones, under 95% seen once. The V and J genes are TRBV27 and TRBJ1-6; no definite D call. The clonotype was recovered from a man in his 60s with acute or convalescent COVID-19. The sequenced material came from peripheral blood. CDR3 protein: CASSWTGDSPLHF. The CDR3 coding sequence is TGTGCCAGCAGTTGGACGGGAGATTCACCCCTCCACTTT.